Below, 8 T cell receptor beta chains from the same sample are listed, as sequenced in a study of blood T cells in healthy people across ages. It was with a sample-barcoded 5' primer and a J-beta primer mix that a second PCR of about 7 to 12 cycles was run. In TCRdb, the 5' RACE reads were re-called with MiXCR into one record per CDR3 protein. The sample consists of 800,000 to 1,300,000 distinct CDR3 sequences, 20% to 25% of them appearing once. A further study also used this sample, focusing on T cells of mothers and their children.

Sequences were obtained from blood. The receptors here all came from a girl aged 2 to 10 in good health.

As DNA, the CDR3 is TGTGCCAGCAGCTTGGAAGTGTCAAGGGCGGGCGAAGAGACCCAGTACTTC. Amino acids: CASSLEVSRAGEETQYF. J is TRBJ2-5 and V is TRBV2, with a tentative D call TRBD2 (5 bases). The CDR3 covers 17 residues. V gave up 6 bases and J gave up 3 bases, with 23 bases separating them. CDR1 and CDR2 from the germline V gene are SNHLY and FYNNEI.

This clonotype has just a few counts. The CDR3: CASSSRQGLANQPQHF. Here the CDR3 DNA reads TGTGCCAGCAGTTCCCGACAGGGGCTGGCCAATCAGCCCCAGCATTTT. The chain carries TRBV12-3 or TRBV12-4 and TRBJ1-5; TRBD1 matches 8 bases. The CDR3 loop spans 16 amino acids. V dropped 4 bases and J dropped 3; count of bases not matched to a gene: 8.

This chain uses TRBV29-1 with TRBJ2-2, with 7 bases identical to TRBD2. The V and J ends lost 5 bases and 2 bases, in that order; junction bases with no gene match: 2. Germline CDR1 reads SQVTM; CDR2 reads ANQGSEA. The CDR3 length is 13 residues. The CDR3 DNA reads as TGCAGCGTTAGCGGGGTCAACACCGGGGAGCTGTTTTTT. Translation: CSVSGVNTGELFF.

This clonotype was seen more than once but under ten times. This chain links TRBV12-3 or TRBV12-4 with TRBJ2-2; D unclear. The CDR3 totals 11 residues. Trimming removed 6 bases at V and 8 bases at J, with 7 bases between. CDR3 sequence: CASRLGGELFF. Here the CDR3 DNA reads TGTGCCAGCAGGCTGGGGGGGGAGCTGTTTTTT.

The chain employs TRBV14 and TRBJ2-3, with D hard to call. CDR1 is SGHDN, CDR2 FVKESK, per germline. This CDR3 is 13 amino acids long. The V gene lost 1 base and the J gene lost 5 bases, with 7 bases spanning the gap. DNA for the CDR3: TGTGCCAGCAGCCAAGCTCTCCGAGATACGCAGTATTTT. Residues: CASSQALRDTQYF.

The V call is TRBV15, the J call TRBJ1-2; D possibly corresponds to TRBD1 (6 bases). Germline V gene lookup returns CDR1 LNHNV and CDR2 YYDKDF (reference sequence). Trimming removed 5 bases from V and 4 bases from J, with 17 bases in between. This CDR3 region has 15 residues. CDR3 in amino acids: CATSGTLQGSYGYTF. In DNA form, the CDR3 reads TGTGCCACCAGCGGAACCCTACAGGGATCCTATGGCTACACCTTC.

The V gene is TRBV29-1, the J gene TRBJ2-3, with 10 bases fitting TRBD2. The germline CDR1 and CDR2 sequences are SQVTM and ANQGSEA. J was trimmed by 3 bases and V by 2 bases; bases with no gene match: 5. This CDR3 contains 15 residues. The CDR3 here is CSVEFTSGNTDTQYF. In nucleotides, the CDR3 is TGCAGCGTTGAATTTACTAGCGGGAATACAGATACGCAGTATTTT.

Concerning this clonotype itself: This may be a read error, as it is one base from a much larger clone. V gene TRBV7-9 combines with J gene TRBJ2-7, with TRBD1 matching over 9 bases. Germline V gives CDR1 SEHNR, CDR2 FQNEAQ (reference sequence). The V segment lost 6 bases and the J segment 4 bases; nucleotides outside the gene matches: 4. The CDR3 has 13 residues. As DNA, the CDR3 is TGTGCCAGCAGAAGACAGGGGGATTACGAGCAGTACTTC. Translating it yields CASRRQGDYEQYF.